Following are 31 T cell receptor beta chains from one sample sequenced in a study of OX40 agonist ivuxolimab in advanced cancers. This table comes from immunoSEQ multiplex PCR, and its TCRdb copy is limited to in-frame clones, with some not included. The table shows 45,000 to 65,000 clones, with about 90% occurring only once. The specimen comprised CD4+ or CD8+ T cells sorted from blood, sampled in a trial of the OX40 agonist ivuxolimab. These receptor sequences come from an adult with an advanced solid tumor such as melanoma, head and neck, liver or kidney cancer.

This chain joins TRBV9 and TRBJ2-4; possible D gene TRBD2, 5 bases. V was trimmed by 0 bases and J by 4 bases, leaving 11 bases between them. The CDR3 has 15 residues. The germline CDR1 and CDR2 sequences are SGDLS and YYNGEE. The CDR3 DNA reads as TGTGCCAGCAGCGTAGAGCCAGCGGAGAAAAACATTCAGTACTTC. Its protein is CASSVEPAEKNIQYF.

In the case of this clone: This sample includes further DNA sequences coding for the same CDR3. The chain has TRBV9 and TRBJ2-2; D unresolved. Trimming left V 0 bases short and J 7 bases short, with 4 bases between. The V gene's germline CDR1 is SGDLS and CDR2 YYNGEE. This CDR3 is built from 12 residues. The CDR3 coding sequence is TGTGCCAGCAGCGTAGAAATCGGGGAGCTGTTTTTT. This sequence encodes CASSVEIGELFF.

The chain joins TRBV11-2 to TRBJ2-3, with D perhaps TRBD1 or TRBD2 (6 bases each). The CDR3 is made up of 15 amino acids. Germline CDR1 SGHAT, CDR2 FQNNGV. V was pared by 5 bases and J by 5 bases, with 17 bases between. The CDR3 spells CASSLRIGGGDTQYF. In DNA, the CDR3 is TGTGCCAGCAGCCTCCGGATCGGGGGCGGAGATACGCAGTATTTT.

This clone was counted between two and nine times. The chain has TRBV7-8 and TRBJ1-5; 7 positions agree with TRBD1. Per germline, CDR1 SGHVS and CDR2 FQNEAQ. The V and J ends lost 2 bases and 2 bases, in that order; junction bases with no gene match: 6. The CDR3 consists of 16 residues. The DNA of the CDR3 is TGTGCCAGCAGCTTACAGGGGGGCCGCGGCAATCAGCCCCAGCATTTT. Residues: CASSLQGGRGNQPQHF. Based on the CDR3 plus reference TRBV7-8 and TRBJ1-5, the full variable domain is GAGVSQSPRYKVAKRGQDVALRCDPISGHVSLFWYQQALGQGPEFLTYFQNEAQLDKSGLPSDRFFAERPEGSVSTLKIQRTQQEDSAVYLCASSLQGGRGNQPQHFGDGTRLSIL.

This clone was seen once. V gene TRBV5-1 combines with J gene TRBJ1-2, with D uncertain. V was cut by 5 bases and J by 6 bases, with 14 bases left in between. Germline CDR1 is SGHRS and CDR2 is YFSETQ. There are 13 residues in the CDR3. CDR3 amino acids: CASRLMGIDGYTF. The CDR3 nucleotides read TGCGCCAGCAGATTAATGGGAATCGATGGCTACACCTTC. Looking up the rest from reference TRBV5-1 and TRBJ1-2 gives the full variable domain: KAGVTQTPRYLIKTRGQQVTLSCSPISGHRSVSWYQQTPGQGLQFLFEYFSETQRNKGNFPGRFSGRQFSNSRSEMNVSTLELGDSALYLCASRLMGIDGYTFGSGTRLTVV.

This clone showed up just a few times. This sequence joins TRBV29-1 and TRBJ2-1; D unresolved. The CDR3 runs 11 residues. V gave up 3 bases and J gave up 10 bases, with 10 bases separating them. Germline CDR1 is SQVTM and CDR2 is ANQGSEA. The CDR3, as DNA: TGCAGCGTTGATAATTTGGGGGAGCAGTTCTTC. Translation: CSVDNLGEQFF.

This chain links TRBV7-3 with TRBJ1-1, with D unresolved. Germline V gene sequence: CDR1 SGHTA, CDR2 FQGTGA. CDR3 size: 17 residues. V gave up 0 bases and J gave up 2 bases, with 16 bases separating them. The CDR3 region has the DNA TGTGCCAGCAGCTTAACCGGTGGCAGCGCCGTCAACACTGAAGCTTTCTTT. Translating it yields CASSLTGGSAVNTEAFF.

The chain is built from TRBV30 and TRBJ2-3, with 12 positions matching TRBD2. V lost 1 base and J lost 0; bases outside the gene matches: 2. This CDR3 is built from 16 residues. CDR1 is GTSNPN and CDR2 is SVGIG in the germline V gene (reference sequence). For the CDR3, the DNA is TGTGCCTGGAGTGCCGGGACTAGCGGGAGCACAGATACGCAGTATTTT. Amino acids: CAWSAGTSGSTDTQYF.

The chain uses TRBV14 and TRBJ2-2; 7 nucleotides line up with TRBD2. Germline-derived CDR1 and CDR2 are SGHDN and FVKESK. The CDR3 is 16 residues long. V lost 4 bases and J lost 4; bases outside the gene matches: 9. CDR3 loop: CASSLRRAGLTGELFF. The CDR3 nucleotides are TGTGCCAGCAGCCTCAGGAGAGCGGGACTCACCGGGGAGCTGTTTTTT.

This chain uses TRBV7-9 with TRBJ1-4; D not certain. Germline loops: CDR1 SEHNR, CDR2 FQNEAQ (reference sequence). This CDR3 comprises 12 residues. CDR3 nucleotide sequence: TGTGTCACCGGGAAGATGATGGGAAAACTGTTTTTT. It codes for CVTGKMMGKLFF.

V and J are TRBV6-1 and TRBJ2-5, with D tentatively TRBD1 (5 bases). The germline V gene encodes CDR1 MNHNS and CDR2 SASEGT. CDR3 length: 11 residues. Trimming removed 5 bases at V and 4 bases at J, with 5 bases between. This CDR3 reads CASSRGETQYF. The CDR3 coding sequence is TGTGCCAGCAGTAGGGGAGAGACCCAGTACTTC.

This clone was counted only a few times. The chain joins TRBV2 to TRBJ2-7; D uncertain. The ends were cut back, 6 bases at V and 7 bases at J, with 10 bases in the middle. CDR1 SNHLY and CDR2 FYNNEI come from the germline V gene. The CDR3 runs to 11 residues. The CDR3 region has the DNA TGTGCCAGCAGGGAGAGTTGGGAGCAGTACTTC. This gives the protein CASRESWEQYF. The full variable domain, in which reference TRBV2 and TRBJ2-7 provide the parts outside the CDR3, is EPEVTQTPSHQVTQMGQEVILRCVPISNHLYFYWYRQILGQKVEFLVSFYNNEISEKSEIFDDQFSVERPDGSNFTLKIRSTKLEDSAMYFCASRESWEQYFGPGTRLTVT.

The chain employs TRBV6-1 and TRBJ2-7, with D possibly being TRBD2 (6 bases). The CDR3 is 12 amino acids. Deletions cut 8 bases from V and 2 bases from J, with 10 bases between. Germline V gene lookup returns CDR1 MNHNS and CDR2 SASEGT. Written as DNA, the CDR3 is TGTGCCAGCTTAGCGGAACCCTACGAGCAGTACTTC. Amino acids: CASLAEPYEQYF.

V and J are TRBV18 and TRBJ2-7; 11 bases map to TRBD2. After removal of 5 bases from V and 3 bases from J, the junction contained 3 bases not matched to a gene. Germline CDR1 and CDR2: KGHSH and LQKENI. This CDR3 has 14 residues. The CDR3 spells CASSSTSGGYEQYF. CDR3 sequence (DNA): TGTGCCAGCTCATCTACTAGCGGGGGCTACGAGCAGTACTTC.

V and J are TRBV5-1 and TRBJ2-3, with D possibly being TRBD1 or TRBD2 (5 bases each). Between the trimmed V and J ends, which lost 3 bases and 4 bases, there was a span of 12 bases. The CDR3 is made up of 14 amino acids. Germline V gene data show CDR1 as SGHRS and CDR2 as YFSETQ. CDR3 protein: CASSSGPPADTQYF. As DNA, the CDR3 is TGCGCCAGCAGCTCGGGACCCCCCGCAGATACGCAGTATTTT.

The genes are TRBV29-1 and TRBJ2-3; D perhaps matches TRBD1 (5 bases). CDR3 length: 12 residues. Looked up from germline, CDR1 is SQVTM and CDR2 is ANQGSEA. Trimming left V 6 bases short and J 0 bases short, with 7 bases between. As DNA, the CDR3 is TGCAGCGTCGACAGTAGCACAGATACGCAGTATTTT. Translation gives CSVDSSTDTQYF.

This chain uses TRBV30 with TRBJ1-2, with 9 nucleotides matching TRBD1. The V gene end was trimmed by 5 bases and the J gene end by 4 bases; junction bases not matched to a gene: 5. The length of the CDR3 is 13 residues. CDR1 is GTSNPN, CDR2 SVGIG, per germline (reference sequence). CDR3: CAWVDRGSYGYTF. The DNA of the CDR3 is TGTGCCTGGGTGGACAGGGGAAGCTATGGCTACACCTTC.

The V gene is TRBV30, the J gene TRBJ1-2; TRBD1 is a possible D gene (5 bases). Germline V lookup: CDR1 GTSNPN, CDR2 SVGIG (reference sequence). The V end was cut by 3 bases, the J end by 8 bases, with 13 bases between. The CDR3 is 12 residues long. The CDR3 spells CAWREGYGGYTF. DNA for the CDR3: TGTGCCTGGAGAGAGGGGTATGGGGGCTACACCTTC.

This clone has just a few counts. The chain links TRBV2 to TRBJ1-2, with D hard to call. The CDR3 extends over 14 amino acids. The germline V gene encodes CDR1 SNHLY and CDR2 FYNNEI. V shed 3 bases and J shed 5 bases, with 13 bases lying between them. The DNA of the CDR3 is TGTGCCAGCAGTGACGGGCGGCCTAGGTATGGCTACACCTTC. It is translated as CASSDGRPRYGYTF.

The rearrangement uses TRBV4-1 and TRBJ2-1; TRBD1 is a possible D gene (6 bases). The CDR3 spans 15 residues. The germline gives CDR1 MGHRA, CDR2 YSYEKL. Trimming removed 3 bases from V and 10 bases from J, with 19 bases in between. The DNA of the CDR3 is TGCGCCAGCAGCCAGGCGGACAGCGACCTAGGGGAGCAGTTCTTC. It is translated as CASSQADSDLGEQFF.

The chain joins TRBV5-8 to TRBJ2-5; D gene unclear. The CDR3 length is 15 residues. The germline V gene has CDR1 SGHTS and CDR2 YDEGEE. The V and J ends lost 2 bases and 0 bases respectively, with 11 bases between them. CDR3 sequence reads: CASSLELAYQETQYF. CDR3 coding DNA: TGTGCCAGCAGCTTAGAGTTGGCGTACCAAGAGACCCAGTACTTC.

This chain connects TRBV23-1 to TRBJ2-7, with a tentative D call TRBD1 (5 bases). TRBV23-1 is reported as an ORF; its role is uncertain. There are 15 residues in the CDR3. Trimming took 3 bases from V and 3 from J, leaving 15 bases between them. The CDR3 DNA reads TGCGCCAGCAGTCACCCCTTCAGGGCACTCTACGAGCAGTACTTC. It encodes CASSHPFRALYEQYF.

This chain's CDR3 is CASEGGRDYPRNNEQFF. The CDR3, as DNA: TGTGCCTCCGAAGGGGGCCGGGACTACCCCCGTAACAATGAGCAGTTCTTC. The gene calls are TRBV21-1 and TRBJ2-1. TRBV21-1 represents a pseudogene. The CDR3 covers 17 residues.

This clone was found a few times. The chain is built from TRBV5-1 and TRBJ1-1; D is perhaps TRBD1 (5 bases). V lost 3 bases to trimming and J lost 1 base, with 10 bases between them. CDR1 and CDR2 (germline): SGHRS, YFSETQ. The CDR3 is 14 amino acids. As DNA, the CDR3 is TGCGCCAGCAGCTCGGGACTCCAGAACACTGAAGCTTTCTTT. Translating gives CASSSGLQNTEAFF.

The CDR3 loop is CASLGDRERYTEAFF. DNA of the CDR3: TGTGCCAGTCTGGGGGACAGGGAGAGGTACACTGAAGCTTTCTTT. This chain joins TRBV21-1 and TRBJ1-1; the table gives TRBD1 as D, unverified against the DNA. TRBV21-1 is tagged as a pseudogene. The CDR3 has 15 amino acids.

CDR3 sequence reads: CASSAGLAETQYF. The CDR3 DNA sequence: TGTGCCAGCAGCGCGGGACTAGCGGAGACCCAGTACTTC. V is TRBV9 and J is TRBJ2-5; 10 positions agree with TRBD2. V trimming: 3 bases; J trimming: 5 bases; junction bases outside the gene matches: 1. The CDR3 sequence is 13 residues long. Germline CDR1 reads SGDLS; CDR2 reads YYNGEE.

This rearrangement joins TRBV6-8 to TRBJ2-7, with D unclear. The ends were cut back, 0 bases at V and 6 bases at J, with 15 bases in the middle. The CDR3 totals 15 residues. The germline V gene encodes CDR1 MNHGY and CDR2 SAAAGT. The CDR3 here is CASSYSGTTGREQYF. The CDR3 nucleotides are TGTGCCAGCAGTTACTCGGGTACCACGGGCCGCGAGCAGTACTTC.

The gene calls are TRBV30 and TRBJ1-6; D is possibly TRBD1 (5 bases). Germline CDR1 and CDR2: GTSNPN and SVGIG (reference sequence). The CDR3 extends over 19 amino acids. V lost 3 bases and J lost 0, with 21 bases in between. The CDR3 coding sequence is TGTGCCTGGAGGGCGCCGGCAGGGCCCGTAAGCTCCTATAATTCACCCCTCCACTTT. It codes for CAWRAPAGPVSSYNSPLHF.

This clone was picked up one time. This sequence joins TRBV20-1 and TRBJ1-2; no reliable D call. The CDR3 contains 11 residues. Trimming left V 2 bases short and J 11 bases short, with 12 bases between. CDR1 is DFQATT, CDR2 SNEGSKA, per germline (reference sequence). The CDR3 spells CSARSLGVYTF. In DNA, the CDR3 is TGCAGTGCTAGATCACTTGGGGTGTACACCTTC.

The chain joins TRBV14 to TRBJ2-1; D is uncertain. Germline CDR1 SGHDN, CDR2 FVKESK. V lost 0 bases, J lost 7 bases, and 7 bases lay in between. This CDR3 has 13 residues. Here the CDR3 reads CASSQDRVNEQFF. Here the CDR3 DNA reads TGTGCCAGCAGCCAAGATCGGGTGAATGAGCAGTTCTTC.

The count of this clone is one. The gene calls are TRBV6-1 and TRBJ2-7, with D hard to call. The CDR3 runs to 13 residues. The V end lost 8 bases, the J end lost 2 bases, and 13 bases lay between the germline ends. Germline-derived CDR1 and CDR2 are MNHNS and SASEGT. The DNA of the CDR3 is TGTGCCAGCCGACCCTACTCGGCCTACGAGCAGTACTTC. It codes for CASRPYSAYEQYF.